Given below is one TCR beta chain in context. This clone's antigen is unknown. No quality values exist for individual bases; no much larger clone is one base distant. TCRbeta CDR3 regions were amplified from genomic DNA by means of the immunoSEQ Assay, a bias-controlled multiplex PCR. As for how the authors treated the data: The number of nucleated cells in each sample was estimated by amplification of reference gene primers within the assay. To quantify the absolute abundance of each unique TCRbeta CDR3 rearrangement, sequence reads were collapsed and filtered. For each sample, productive Simpson clonality was calculated as the square root of Simpson's diversity index across productive rearrangements. Not all clones reach the TCRdb copy of this immuneACCESS table, which keeps in-frame sequences only. Checked studies attribute under half of the gap to unresolved V genes and leave the rest unexplained. V and J calls and clone size follow that table, whereas D and trimming were derived from the DNA. In all, the sample holds 160,000 or so clones, and 84% of those were seen once. The top ten hold 15% of the sample.

This entry comes from a study of blood T cell repertoires in COVID-19 (dated by TCRdb to the early 2020s). The study in broad terms: Collaborator samples came from the United States, Italy and Spain and covered acute and convalescent phases of COVID-19. The repertoires were released in a freely available public database intended as a resource for research on the immune response to SARS-CoV-2. The samples were drawn from two sources: the first 160 participants of the ongoing ImmuneRACE study, and approximately 1,300 subjects contributed by 6 global collaborators. The material from the prospective study consisted of cDNA or gDNA derived from T cells, B-cell-depleted T cells, or PBMCs. Sample metadata almost always included a de-identified subject ID, COVID-19 status, age in years and sex. The dataset comprised deeply sampled blood TCRbeta repertoires from subjects exposed to, actively infected with, or recovered from COVID-19. Where HLA class I and class II types were available, the types were taken from metadata supplied by the sample provider, not from assay-based typing. Broad study findings and their caveats: The quantity of clinical and demographic metadata differed by source and by participant and was supplied without curation.

In the prospective study, participants were about 18 to 100 years old, resided in 25 or so geographic areas of the United States, and were enrolled through a virtual design. To assign participants to cohorts, the prospective study relied on clinical history that participants themselves reported in a screening survey and a study questionnaire. Recovered participants in ImmuneRACE Cohort 3 were defined as having two consecutive negative NP/OP PCR tests, clearance from a healthcare professional, or resolution of symptoms. In the prospective study, whole blood, serum and a nasopharyngeal or oropharyngeal swab were collected from each participant by mobile phlebotomists. Participants in the prospective study had the option to provide additional blood draws and questionnaires over a roughly 2-month period. Before DNA extraction, prospective study blood samples were shipped either frozen or at room temperature.

Sequencing was done on a sample of PBMCs or T cells enriched from blood (not recorded which). The receptor comes from a man aged 50-60 years who had recovered from COVID-19.

The bases read TGTGCCAGCAGCAAAGATTTGACGCACCGGGACAGGGCCTCCTGCGGCTACACCTTC. Its translation reads: CASSKDLTHRDRASCGYTF. This chain joins TRBV21-1 to TRBJ1-2; the table calls TRBD1, which could not be checked here. TRBV21-1 corresponds to a pseudogene. The CDR3 goes from the cysteine to the phenylalanine over 19 residues. Solely the CDR3 DNA is kept, with 57 bases framed from the first base.